Below are 18 T cell receptor beta chains sequenced from a single sample in a study of blood T cell repertoires in COVID-19. Sequencing was performed with immunoSEQ multiplex PCR; in TCRdb, only in-frame clones are kept and a portion is missing. Seen here are about 48,000 clones, around 82% observed once, and the top ten hold around 4.9%. The source material was peripheral blood. These receptors all stem from a human donor in a cohort sampled during active COVID-19.

The rearrangement joins TRBV9 to TRBJ2-7, with 12 bases identical to TRBD2. The CDR3 sequence is 14 residues long. CDR1 and CDR2 (germline): SGDLS, YYNGEE. V shed 3 bases, J shed 6 bases, and the junction held 4 bases outside the gene matches. The CDR3 loop reads CASSALAGGGEQYF. The DNA for the CDR3 is TGTGCCAGCAGCGCACTAGCGGGGGGTGGCGAGCAGTACTTC.

The chain uses TRBV6-2 or TRBV6-3 and TRBJ2-1, with D possibly being TRBD2 (6 bases). From germline, CDR1 is MNHEY and CDR2 SVGEGT. There are 14 residues in the CDR3. Between the trimmed V and J ends, which lost 2 bases and 6 bases, there was a span of 11 bases. The CDR3 sequence is CASSYPGGGNEQFF. The CDR3 coding sequence is TGTGCCAGCAGTTACCCCGGGGGTGGCAATGAGCAGTTCTTC.

The chain has TRBV30 and TRBJ2-1, with D unresolved. Germline CDR1 is GTSNPN and CDR2 is SVGIG (reference sequence). The CDR3 totals 13 residues. V lost 2 bases and J lost 7, with 12 bases in between. The CDR3 nucleotides are TGTGCCTGGAGTATAACCCAGCGAAATGAGCAGTTCTTC. This sequence encodes CAWSITQRNEQFF.

This CDR3 is CASTPTSGGPTDTQYF. The CDR3 DNA is TGTGCCAGCACCCCGACTAGCGGGGGGCCCACAGATACGCAGTATTTT. The chain carries TRBV5-8 and TRBJ2-3; 13 nucleotides agree with TRBD2. Losses at the gene ends were 6 bases for V and 2 bases for J; bases not matched to a gene: 6. This CDR3 comprises 16 residues. Germline assignment: CDR1 SGHTS and CDR2 YDEGEE.

The rearrangement links TRBV7-3 to TRBJ2-1; tentative D call: TRBD2 (5 bases). Germline lookup yields CDR1 SGHTA and CDR2 FQGTGA. The germline V and J ends were trimmed by 5 bases and 8 bases, with 19 bases remaining between them. This CDR3 region has 15 residues. The DNA for the CDR3 is TGTGCCAGCAGCCGAGGACCTCCGGGGTCGGATGAGCAGTTCTTC. Its translation: CASSRGPPGSDEQFF.

The rearrangement links TRBV27 to TRBJ1-2, with 7 positions matching TRBD1. Trimming at V came to 6 bases and at J to 1 base, leaving 11 bases not matched to a gene. CDR3 length equals 16 residues. Germline CDR1 reads MNHEY; CDR2 reads SMNVEV (reference sequence). CDR3 protein: CASRSKPTGHNYGYTF. The DNA of the CDR3 is TGTGCCAGCAGATCAAAACCGACAGGGCATAACTATGGCTACACCTTC.

The chain couples TRBV28 to TRBJ2-7; 8 bases are shared with TRBD1. The CDR3 length is 14 residues. V trimming: 6 bases; J trimming: 3 bases; junction bases outside the gene matches: 7. Germline V lookup: CDR1 MDHEN, CDR2 SYDVKM. The CDR3, as DNA: TGTGCCAGCAGACGGACAGGGCAGGTCTACGAGCAGTACTTC. Translating it yields CASRRTGQVYEQYF.

This rearrangement joins TRBV14 to TRBJ2-7; unclear D gene. CDR3 length: 13 residues. Trimming left V 0 bases short and J 4 bases short, with 7 bases between. Germline assignment: CDR1 SGHDN and CDR2 FVKESK. This CDR3 is CASSQDSVYEQYF. The CDR3 nucleotides are TGTGCCAGCAGCCAAGATTCGGTTTACGAGCAGTACTTC.

The chain has TRBV19 and TRBJ2-1; TRBD1 is a possible D gene (5 bases). This CDR3 comprises 19 residues. Germline V gives CDR1 LNHDA, CDR2 SQIVND (reference sequence). V lost 7 bases, J lost 7 bases, and 32 bases lay in between. CDR3 loop: CASTGRTVVYQEGDNEQFF. DNA of the CDR3: TGTGCCAGTACCGGAAGGACGGTAGTATATCAGGAAGGGGATAATGAGCAGTTCTTC.

V and J are TRBV19 and TRBJ1-4; D is perhaps TRBD1 (5 bases). Germline V gives CDR1 LNHDA, CDR2 SQIVND (reference sequence). CDR3 size: 16 residues. V was clipped by 4 bases and J by 4 bases, with 16 bases between them. For the CDR3, the DNA is TGTGCCAGTAGTACCCCCGGGGGACGGGGTAATGAAAAACTGTTTTTT. Translating it yields CASSTPGGRGNEKLFF.

The chain employs TRBV2 and TRBJ2-5, with D unresolved. Germline values: CDR1 SNHLY, CDR2 FYNNEI. The V and J ends lost 9 bases and 4 bases respectively, with 9 bases between them. CDR3 size: 11 residues. Here the CDR3 DNA reads TGTGCCAGTACCCTAATAGAGACCCAGTACTTC. It encodes CASTLIETQYF. The full variable domain, completed using reference TRBV2 and TRBJ2-5, is EPEVTQTPSHQVTQMGQEVILRCVPISNHLYFYWYRQILGQKVEFLVSFYNNEISEKSEIFDDQFSVERPDGSNFTLKIRSTKLEDSAMYFCASTLIETQYFGPGTRLLVL.

The V gene is TRBV6-2 or TRBV6-3, the J gene TRBJ2-1, with unresolved D. This CDR3 is 14 amino acids long. Deletions cut 4 bases from V and 6 bases from J, with 13 bases between. Germline CDR1 and CDR2: MNHEY and SVGEGT. The CDR3 protein is CASSSGHYPNEQFF. CDR3 coding DNA: TGTGCCAGCAGTTCGGGTCATTACCCCAATGAGCAGTTCTTC.

V usage is TRBV24-1 and J usage is TRBJ2-1, with 10 bases matching TRBD2. Germline V gives CDR1 KGHDR, CDR2 SFDVKD. Trimming cost V 7 bases and J 0 bases; bases outside gene matches: 5. CDR3 length equals 16 residues. In nucleotides, the CDR3 is TGTGCCACCAGGGGGGAGCGGGGGGGCTCCTACAATGAGCAGTTCTTC. Translation: CATRGERGGSYNEQFF.

The chain recombines TRBV29-1 with TRBJ1-1; 10 nucleotides align to TRBD1. With 7 bases clipped from V and 10 bases from J, the junction kept 9 bases outside the gene matches. The CDR3 is 12 amino acids. Germline CDR1 is SQVTM and CDR2 is ANQGSEA. Here the CDR3 DNA reads TGCAGCGCCGACGGCGGGACAGGGGTAGCTTTCTTT. Translating it yields CSADGGTGVAFF.

The V gene is TRBV11-3, the J gene TRBJ2-1; tentatively, D is TRBD2 (7 bases). This CDR3 comprises 13 residues. Germline V lookup: CDR1 SGHNT, CDR2 YENEEA. Deletions cut 3 bases from V and 9 bases from J, with 12 bases between. The CDR3 DNA reads as TGTGCCAGCAGCTTGAGGGGGGGCAGTGAGCAGTTCTTC. Amino acids: CASSLRGGSEQFF. The complete variable domain, with remaining parts taken from reference TRBV11-3 and TRBJ2-1, reads EAGVVQSPRYKIIEKKQPVAFWCNPISGHNTLYWYLQNLGQGPELLIRYENEEAVDDSQLPKDRFSAERLKGVDSTLKIQPAELGDSAVYLCASSLRGGSEQFFGPGTRLTVL.

The genes are TRBV18 and TRBJ2-1, with D unresolved. The CDR3 is 15 amino acids. CDR1 KGHSH and CDR2 LQKENI come from the germline V gene. V dropped 3 bases and J dropped 0 bases, with 9 bases sitting between them. The CDR3 bases are TGTGCCAGCTCACCCACCGTAGCCTCCTACAATGAGCAGTTCTTC. It encodes CASSPTVASYNEQFF.

The chain recombines TRBV2 with TRBJ2-7; 8 bases fit TRBD1. Germline V gives CDR1 SNHLY, CDR2 FYNNEI. Trimming took 5 bases from V and 4 from J; bases not matched to a gene: 1. The CDR3 runs 12 residues. The CDR3 nucleotides read TGTGCCAGCAGTAGGGACAGGTACGAGCAGTACTTC. Amino acid sequence: CASSRDRYEQYF. The variable domain in full, completed from reference TRBV2 and TRBJ2-7, reads EPEVTQTPSHQVTQMGQEVILRCVPISNHLYFYWYRQILGQKVEFLVSFYNNEISEKSEIFDDQFSVERPDGSNFTLKIRSTKLEDSAMYFCASSRDRYEQYFGPGTRLTVT.

The rearrangement links TRBV30 to TRBJ1-6; D is unclear. This CDR3 comprises 12 residues. In germline, CDR1 is GTSNPN, CDR2 SVGIG (reference sequence). The V gene lost 4 bases and the J gene lost 10 bases, with 11 bases spanning the gap. The CDR3 DNA follows: TGTGCCTGGAAGTACCCCGGGTCACCCCTCCACTTT. Amino acid sequence: CAWKYPGSPLHF.